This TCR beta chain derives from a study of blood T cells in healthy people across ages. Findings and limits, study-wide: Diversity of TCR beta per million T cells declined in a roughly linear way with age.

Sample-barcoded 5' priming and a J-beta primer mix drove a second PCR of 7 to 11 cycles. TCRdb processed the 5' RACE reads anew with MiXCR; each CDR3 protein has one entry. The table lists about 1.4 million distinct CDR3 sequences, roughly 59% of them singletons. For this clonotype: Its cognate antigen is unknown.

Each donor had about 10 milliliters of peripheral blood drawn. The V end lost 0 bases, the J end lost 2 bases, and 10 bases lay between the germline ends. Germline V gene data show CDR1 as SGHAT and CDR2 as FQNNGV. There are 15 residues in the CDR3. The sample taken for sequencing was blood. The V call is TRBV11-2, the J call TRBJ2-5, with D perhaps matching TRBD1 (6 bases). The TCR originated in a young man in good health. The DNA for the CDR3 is TGTGCCAGCAGCTTAGATGGGGGCAGTCAAGAGACCCAGTACTTC. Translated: CASSLDGGSQETQYF. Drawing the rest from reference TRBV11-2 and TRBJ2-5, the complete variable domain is EAGVAQSPRYKIIEKRQSVAFWCNPISGHATLYWYQQILGQGPKLLIQFQNNGVVDDSQLPKDRFSAERLKGVDSTLKIQPAKLEDSAVYLCASSLDGGSQETQYFGPGTRLLVL.